This T cell receptor (beta chain) was identified during a study of cytomegalovirus exposure and HLA in healthy donors (dated by TCRdb to 2015 to 2018). For context, the study as a whole: An earlier analysis of roughly 500 of the donors reported 276 Gb of sequence data and 100 million to 120 million unique TCR beta sequences obtained from around 170 million T cells. A later genetic analysis used genome-wide SNP genotypes for about three fifths of the roughly 700 donors, treating that subset as a discovery cohort. An earlier analysis of several hundred of the donors used high-throughput TCR beta sequencing to judge whether each TCR beta V gene segment behaved as functional or pseudogenic. In addition to the first cohort of hundreds of subjects, a separate validation cohort of approximately 120 different subjects was used. Of the 300 to 450 genotyped donors, roughly 80% fell in the genetic ancestry cluster associated with self-reported Caucasian donors. All discovery cohort repertoires had been generated on a single sequencing platform. The number of donors typed differed by locus, with roughly 629-640 for A, B, C, DRB1 and DQB1, around 520 for DQA1, 600 to 610 for DPA1, and 472 for DPB1. Across 300 to 400 genotyped donors of the cohort, an average of about 240,000 unique TCR beta nucleotide sequences per donor were sequenced, and around 19% of those sequences were non-productive. Because of strong linkage in the cohort, five DR-DQ haplotypes were treated as single units for association and clustering. To study patterns of TCR occurrence, a later analysis re-analyzed previously published TCR beta repertoires from 500 to 850 donors and added high-resolution HLA genotyping. In the later analysis, no new phenotypic data were used to find candidate immune exposures; instead, reliance was placed on TCR beta sequences and their occurrence across donors. To predict cytomegalovirus infection status, the study brought together high-throughput TCR immunosequencing, statistical association of individual TCRs with disease status, and machine learning. Using immunosequencing, the study profiled T cell repertoires from 500 to 800 subjects and related those repertoires to cytomegalovirus serostatus. Around 330 gigabases of sequencing data and around 88 million unique TCR sequences made up an early release that covered under 750 HLA-typed donors. Donor age, sex, ethnicity and CMV serostatus were collected together with the repertoire data. HLA typing included class I and class II loci at four-digit resolution. The study was designed to test whether signatures of past pathogen exposure could be identified by cataloging public T cell receptors. What the authors observed across the whole study: V-gene and J-gene trimming of TCR beta chains was associated with a missense DCLRE1C variant in a later genetic analysis, and the association was replicated in an independent cohort. Strong co-occurrence of HLA alleles, especially DR and DQ, made assigning TCR associations to individual alleles difficult. Several of the top co-occurrence clusters appeared to be linked to parvovirus B19, influenza, CMV and Epstein-Barr virus, according to a later analysis. According to a later analysis, TCR association rates differed among HLA loci, with DRB1 alleles showing the most associated TCRs and HLA-C alleles showing the fewest. Sequencing depth was assumed to be roughly uniform across donors in the presence/absence analyses, though that assumption may not hold. A later analysis found that most CMV-associated TCR beta chains appeared HLA-restricted, with HLA associations seemingly driven largely by CMV exposure. In both the original and validation cohorts, the classifier was reported to diagnose cytomegalovirus status with high specificity and sensitivity. The authors suggested that the approach could potentially be generalized to other disease states and immunological phenotypes. In a later analysis, HLA-associated TCR beta chains were found to be more clonally expanded and to have lower generation probabilities than equally common non-associated chains. According to a later genetic analysis, donors in an Asian-associated ancestry cluster had fewer N-insertions in productive TCRs than the roughly 670-donor mean. A further reported finding was that TCR beta sequences accurately predicted the HLA-A and HLA-B alleles for most subjects in the first cohort. Because HLA typing was unavailable for some donors at each locus, only the typed subset was used in association tests. Specific HLA alleles were associated with 18,000 or so TCR beta sequences at a false discovery rate of 0.05 in a later analysis. The study listed approximately 150 TCR beta chains as associated with cytomegalovirus. Correlated functional status among segregating V segments might reflect linkage disequilibrium, but an unknown experimental factor could not be ruled out. Because the 87-base-pair reads could not distinguish some IMGT-functional V segments, including TRBV6-2 and TRBV6-3, those segments were excluded. Most TCR sequences were observed very rarely across donors, whereas some public TCRs were present in many individuals. A few of the identified cytomegalovirus-associated TCR beta chains were confirmed in vitro to be specific for cytomegalovirus antigens. Seventeen rarely observed V segments, including chromosome 9 orphons, were excluded from the earlier analysis of some 590 of the donors because counts were too low. For the cohort, immune exposure information was limited to CMV serostatus. A cluster of highly shared sequence variants was judged likely to represent a technical artifact of the sequencing pipeline. An earlier analysis of approximately 570 of the donors showed that most TCR beta V segments appeared in productive rearrangements either about 87% or about 30% of the time, which broadly matched IMGT annotations. This cohort had only TCR beta chains sequenced, and the lack of alpha or paired-chain data limited which features could be detected.

As for this clone: What this receptor recognizes is not known. It has no much larger one-base neighbor in the sample; base qualities were not kept.

The cohort was made up of approximately 700 healthy bone marrow donors. At the time of sampling, all cohort members were nominally healthy, though unrecorded immune exposures were likely present. The donor tested CMV seronegative and was one of the 352 seronegative cohort members. Each donor provided a peripheral blood sample, and peripheral blood mononuclear cells were used for TCR beta sequencing. The Qiagen DNeasy Blood Extraction Kit was used to extract genomic DNA from the blood cell samples. To prepare the library, the immunoSEQ multiplex PCR assay was applied. A mixture of 60 forward primers for TCR Vbeta segments and 13 reverse primers for TCR Jbeta segments was used in the multiplex PCR. A multiplex PCR assay on genomic DNA amplified the CDR3 region of rearranged TCR beta genes. On the Illumina HiSeq System, the amplified TCR beta libraries were sequenced as 87-base-pair reads. Per the original workflow: A later analysis tallied around 82 million unique TCR beta chains across the 650 to 750 repertoires, and around 9.9 million of those chains were shared by two or more donors. Raw reads were error-corrected and collapsed into unique sequences with a nearest-neighbor algorithm that merged closely related sequences to remove PCR and sequencing errors. CDR3 sequences were aligned to IMGT reference sequences to assign V, D and J gene segments. Each retained sequence needed at least a six-nucleotide match to both a V gene segment and a J gene segment. A rearrangement counted as productive if the CDR3 had no stop codons and remained in frame with V and J, and every other rearrangement counted as non-productive. Following IMGT convention, CDR3 was defined as the stretch from the second conserved V-encoded cysteine up to the conserved J-encoded phenylalanine. The earlier analysis of 500 to 750 of the donors excluded any sequence lacking an unambiguous match to a single V gene segment. In an earlier analysis of 587 of the donors, V segments were called functional above 56.7% productive rearrangements and were called segregating when the between-donor standard deviation exceeded 5%. A statistical classification framework was built for diagnosing cytomegalovirus status from the catalog of TCR beta chain sequences. In a later analysis, TCR nucleotide sequences were compared against IMGT/GENE-DB human TR gene sequences so that V and J genes could be assigned. Using the TCRdist pipeline, a later analysis assigned CDR3 sequences along with most-parsimonious VDJ recombination scenarios. In a later analysis, each TCR beta chain was defined by its CDR3 amino acid sequence together with its V-gene family, and reads lacking a unique V-gene family were excluded. As a way to deal with suspected cross-contamination and a sequencing artifact, a later analysis dropped approximately 590 nucleotide sequences that were highly shared and had low generation probability. In a later analysis, a clonal expansion index for each public chain was calculated from normalized within-repertoire ranks of inferred template counts. In a later analysis, generation probabilities were computed using a VDJ recombination model fitted to out-of-frame rearrangements, and the results were checked against IGoR. Hypergeometric tests were used in a later analysis to score TCR-TCR, TCR-HLA and TCR-CMV co-occurrence, with a repertoire-size bias correction applied to the TCR pairs. A later analysis estimated false discovery rates by permuting HLA or CMV assignments 20 times. In a later analysis, co-occurring TCRs were grouped using DBSCAN, with TCRdist sequence similarity added in when clustering inside HLA-allele-positive subsets. Co-occurrence clustering excluded repertoires with fewer than 30,000 or more than 120,000 public chains, plus five with anomalous nucleotide sharing. The source is immuneACCESS, and TCRdb retained only in-frame sequences with V and J called. Part of the clones is not carried over; for the studies checked, unresolved V genes explain less than half of this, and the remainder is unexplained. V and J calls and clone size follow that table, whereas D and trimming were derived from the DNA. The sample includes 120,000 to 150,000 clones, with around 10% observed a single time. The ten largest make up 1.5% to 2% of the sample.

The CDR3 goes from the cysteine to the phenylalanine over 18 residues. The DNA shown is the 54-base CDR3, in frame from base 1. From the germline V gene (reference sequence), CDR1 is LNHDA and CDR2 is SQIVND. Trimming removed 1 base from V and 1 base from J; the gene matches leave 11 bases unexplained. The sequence joins TRBV19 to TRBJ2-3, and 7 junctional nucleotides match TRBD2. The TCR sequence derives from a male donor in good health and CMV-seronegative. The sequenced sample consisted of PBMCs. The DNA sequence is as follows: TGTGCCAGTAGTATAGTCCTCCGCGGGAGAGGGGGCACAGATACGCAGTATTTT. This translates into CASSIVLRGRGGTDTQYF.